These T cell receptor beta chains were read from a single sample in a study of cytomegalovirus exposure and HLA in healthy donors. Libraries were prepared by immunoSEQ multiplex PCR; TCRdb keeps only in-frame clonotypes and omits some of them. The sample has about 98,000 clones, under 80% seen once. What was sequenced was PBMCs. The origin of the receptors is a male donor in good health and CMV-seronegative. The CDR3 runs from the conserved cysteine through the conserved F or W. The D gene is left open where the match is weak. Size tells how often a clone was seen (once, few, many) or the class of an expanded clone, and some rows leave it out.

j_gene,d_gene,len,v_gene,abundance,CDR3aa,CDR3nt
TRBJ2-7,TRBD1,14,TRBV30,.,CAWSVWTGGYEQYF,TGTGCCTGGAGTGTTTGGACAGGGGGGTACGAGCAGTACTTC
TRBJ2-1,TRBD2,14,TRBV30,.,CAWRKAGDRNEQFF,TGTGCCTGGAGGAAAGCGGGAGATAGAAATGAGCAGTTCTTC
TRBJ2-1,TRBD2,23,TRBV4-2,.,CASSHILPIGTSGKPSGVNEQFF,TGTGCCAGCAGCCATATCCTCCCCATTGGGACTAGCGGGAAGCCGAGTGGAGTAAATGAGCAGTTCTTC
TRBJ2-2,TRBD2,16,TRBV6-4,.,CASSDSSGRNTGELFF,TGTGCCAGCAGTGACTCCAGCGGGAGGAACACCGGGGAGCTGTTTTTT
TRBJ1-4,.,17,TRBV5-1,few,CASSGGLALATNEKLFF,TGCGCCAGCAGCGGGGGACTGGCCTTGGCAACTAATGAAAAACTGTTTTTT
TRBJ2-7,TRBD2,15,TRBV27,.,CASSLGLAGFYEQYF,TGTGCCAGCAGTCTCGGACTAGCGGGCTTCTACGAGCAGTACTTC
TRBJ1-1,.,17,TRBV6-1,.,CASSEVFLDSRIPEAFF,TGTGCCAGCAGTGAAGTTTTCCTGGACAGCAGGATCCCTGAAGCTTTCTTT
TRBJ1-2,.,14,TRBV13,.,CASSLLGGRDGYTF,TGTGCCAGCAGCTTACTCGGGGGGCGGGATGGCTACACCTTC
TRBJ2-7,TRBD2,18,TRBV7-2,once,CASTSGGRERRNSYEQYF,TGTGCCAGCACCTCCGGTGGGCGGGAGAGGCGCAACTCCTACGAGCAGTACTTC
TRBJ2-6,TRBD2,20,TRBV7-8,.,CASSSVAGLAGVSGANVLTF,TGTGCCAGCAGCTCGGTAGCGGGACTAGCGGGAGTGTCTGGGGCCAACGTCCTGACTTTC
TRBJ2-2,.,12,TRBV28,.,CATTGRYGELFF,TGTGCCACTACTGGGAGATACGGGGAGCTGTTTTTT
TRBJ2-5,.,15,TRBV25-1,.,CASSNHRDSQETQYF,TGTGCCAGCAGTAATCACCGGGACTCACAAGAGACCCAGTACTTC
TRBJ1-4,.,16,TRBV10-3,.,CAIAPTSGSDGEKLFF,TGTGCCATCGCGCCTACCTCAGGTTCAGACGGTGAAAAACTGTTTTTT
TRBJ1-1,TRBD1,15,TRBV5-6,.,CASSFEGTGYTEAFF,TGTGCCAGCAGCTTTGAGGGGACAGGCTACACTGAAGCTTTCTTT
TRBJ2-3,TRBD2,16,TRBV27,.,CASSSRTSGYTDTQYF,TGTGCCAGCAGTTCGCGGACTAGCGGATACACAGATACGCAGTATTTT
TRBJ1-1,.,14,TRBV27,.,CASSLGQGSPEAFF,TGTGCCAGCAGTTTAGGCCAGGGATCTCCTGAAGCTTTCTTT
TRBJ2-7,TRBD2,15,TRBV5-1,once,CASSLELAGGSEQYF,TGCGCCAGCAGCTTGGAACTAGCGGGAGGTTCGGAGCAGTACTTC
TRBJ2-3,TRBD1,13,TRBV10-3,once,CAINGQGTDTQYF,TGTGCCATCAACGGACAGGGGACAGATACGCAGTATTTT
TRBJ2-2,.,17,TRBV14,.,CASSQDERQENTGELFF,TGTGCCAGCAGCCAAGATGAAAGACAAGAGAACACCGGGGAGCTGTTTTTT
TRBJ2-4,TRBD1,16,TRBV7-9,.,CASSQSGTGKWNIQYF,TGTGCCAGCAGCCAGTCCGGGACAGGGAAGTGGAACATTCAGTACTTC
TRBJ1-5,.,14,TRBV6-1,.,CASKSHSSNQPQHF,TGTGCCAGCAAAAGTCACAGTAGCAATCAGCCCCAGCATTTT
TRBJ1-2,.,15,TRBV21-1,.,CASSKAWGGDYGYTF,TGTGCCAGCAGCAAAGCATGGGGGGGGGACTATGGCTACACCTTC
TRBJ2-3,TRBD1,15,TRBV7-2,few,CASMRDRTFTDTQYF,TGTGCCAGCATGCGGGACAGGACATTCACAGATACGCAGTATTTT
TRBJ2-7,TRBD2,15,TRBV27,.,CASCPLAGGTYEQYF,TGTGCCAGCTGCCCATTAGCGGGAGGCACCTACGAGCAGTACTTC
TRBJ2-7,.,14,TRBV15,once,CATSHQRPSYEQYF,TGTGCCACTAGCCACCAGCGCCCCTCCTACGAGCAGTACTTC
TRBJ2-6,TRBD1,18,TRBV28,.,CASSFLDRGRSGANVLTF,TGTGCCAGCAGTTTTCTGGACAGGGGGCGGTCTGGGGCCAACGTCCTGACTTTC
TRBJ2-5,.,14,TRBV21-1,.,CASSKGLAGETQYF,TGTGCCAGCAGCAAAGGACTAGCGGGAGAGACCCAGTACTTC
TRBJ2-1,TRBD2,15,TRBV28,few,CASSSPGGSSNEQFF,TGTGCCAGCAGTTCCCCCGGCGGGAGTTCGAATGAGCAGTTCTTC
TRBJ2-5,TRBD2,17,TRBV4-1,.,CASSQDFVAGGVKTQYF,TGCGCCAGCAGCCAAGATTTCGTGGCGGGAGGCGTGAAGACCCAGTACTTC
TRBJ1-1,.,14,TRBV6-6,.,CASSYSARNTEAFF,TGTGCCAGCAGTTACTCGGCCAGGAACACTGAAGCTTTCTTT
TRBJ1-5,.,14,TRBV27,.,CASSFGRGGQPQHF,TGTGCCAGCAGTTTCGGGAGGGGTGGTCAGCCCCAGCATTTT
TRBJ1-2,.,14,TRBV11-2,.,CASSLDVVGGGYTF,TGTGCCAGCAGCTTAGATGTGGTAGGAGGCGGCTACACCTTC
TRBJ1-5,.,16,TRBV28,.,CASSLSGGLSNQPQHF,TGTGCCAGCAGTTTATCCGGGGGACTTAGCAATCAGCCCCAGCATTTT
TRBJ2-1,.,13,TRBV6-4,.,CASSEGLYNEQFF,TGTGCCAGCAGTGAGGGACTTTACAATGAGCAGTTCTTC
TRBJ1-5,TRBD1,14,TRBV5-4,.,CASSSGQHNQPQHF,TGTGCCAGCAGCTCGGGACAGCACAATCAGCCCCAGCATTTT
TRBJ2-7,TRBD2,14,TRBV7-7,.,CASSWWRETYEQYF,TGTGCTAGCAGCTGGTGGCGGGAGACCTACGAGCAGTACTTC
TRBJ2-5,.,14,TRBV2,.,CASSEEGGGETQYF,TGTGCCAGCAGTGAAGAGGGAGGTGGAGAGACCCAGTACTTC
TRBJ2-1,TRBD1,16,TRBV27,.,CASSRPGQQNLHSLFF,TGTGCCAGCAGTAGGCCGGGACAGCAAAACCTCCATTCTCTGTTCTTC
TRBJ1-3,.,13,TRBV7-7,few,CASGGYSGNTIYF,TGTGCCAGCGGCGGGTACTCTGGAAACACCATATATTTT
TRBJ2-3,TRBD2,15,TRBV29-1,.,CSVGGLAGGGDTQYF,TGCAGCGTTGGGGGACTAGCGGGAGGGGGAGATACGCAGTATTTT
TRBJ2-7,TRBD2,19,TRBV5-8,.,CASSLHLGLAAVACYEQYF,TGTGCCAGCAGCTTACATCTTGGACTAGCGGCTGTCGCCTGCTACGAGCAGTACTTC